This TCR beta chain was identified in a study of T cells in women clearing cervical HPV infection. The study, taken as a whole, reports: CIN3+ cases had significantly higher TCR repertoire richness than controls, but evenness did not differ.

CDR3 length: 15 amino acids. In germline, CDR1 is MNHEY, CDR2 SVGEGT. Trimming removed 6 bases from V and 5 bases from J; junction bases left unmatched: 3. TCR beta CDR3 amplified by multiplex PCR from about 1,100 ng genomic DNA. Profiling relied on immunoSEQ multiplex PCR, and the TCRdb table lists in-frame clones only, not all of them. The listing contains under 45,000 clones. With respect to this clone: Its specificity is unknown. Coverage ceases 3 residues before the CDR3 finishes, and the germline J gene fills in the end.

Sequencing was performed on blood buffy coat. This TCR was sampled from a woman aged 18 to 75 with a cervical HPV16 infection that either progressed to CIN3+ or cleared (not recorded which). The V gene is TRBV6-2 or TRBV6-3, the J gene TRBJ2-2, with 13 bases identical to TRBD2. The covered CDR3 bases are TGTGCCAGCAGCTTGACTAGCGGGAGGACCGGGGAG. Translated: CASSLTSGRTGE. The CDR3, in full, reads CASSLTSGRTGELFF.